This record concerns one T cell receptor (beta chain) sequence. Its target antigen remains unknown. Base qualities were left out, and no much larger clone turns up one base away. The entry originates in a study of cytomegalovirus exposure and HLA in healthy donors (dated 2017 in TCRdb). In terms of the full investigation: An earlier analysis of about 560 of the donors reported 276 Gb of sequence data and 117 million unique TCR beta sequences obtained from about 180 million T cells. An earlier analysis of 587 of the donors used high-throughput TCR beta sequencing to judge whether each TCR beta V gene segment behaved as functional or pseudogenic. Genome-wide SNP genotypes for about 55% of the roughly 670 donors were used in a later genetic analysis, which treated that subset as a discovery cohort. To predict cytomegalovirus infection status, the study combined high-throughput TCR immunosequencing, statistical association of individual TCRs with disease status, and machine learning. All discovery cohort repertoires had been generated using a single sequencing platform. In a later analysis, previously published TCR beta repertoires from 670 or so donors were re-analyzed and high-resolution HLA genotyping was added so that TCR occurrence patterns could be studied. An early release that covered 500 to 800 HLA-typed donors contained approximately 300 gigabases of sequencing data and roughly 84 million unique TCR sequences. The study aimed to test whether signatures of past pathogen exposure could be identified by cataloging public T cell receptors. HLA typing included class I and class II loci at four-digit resolution. Among around 400 genotyped donors of the cohort, an average of approximately 230,000 unique TCR beta nucleotide sequences were sequenced per donor, about a sixth of them non-productive. In addition to the first cohort of 650 to 750 subjects, a separate validation cohort of 120 different subjects was used. In the later analysis, no new phenotypic data were used to find candidate immune exposures; instead, reliance was placed on TCR beta sequences and their occurrence across donors. Donor age, sex, ethnicity and CMV serostatus were compiled together with the repertoire data. Typing coverage differed by locus: A, B, C, DRB1 and DQB1 were typed in roughly 629-630 donors, DQA1 in 522, DPA1 in approximately 600, and DPB1 in around 490. The T cell repertoires of several hundred subjects were profiled by immunosequencing and related to cytomegalovirus serostatus. The genetic ancestry cluster associated with self-reported Caucasian donors included approximately 85% of the 300 to 450 genotyped donors. Roughly 5 DR-DQ haplotypes were treated as single units for association and clustering because of strong linkage in the cohort. On the study overall, not on this receptor specifically: In a later analysis, HLA-associated TCR beta chains showed more clonal expansion and lower generation probabilities than non-associated chains that were equally common. Because HLA typing was missing for some donors at each locus, association tests included only the typed subset. In an earlier analysis of several hundred of the donors, most TCR beta V segments were observed in productive rearrangements about 87% or about 30% of the time, broadly matching IMGT annotations. Because the 87-base-pair reads could not distinguish some IMGT-functional V segments, including TRBV6-2 and TRBV6-3, those segments were excluded. For the cohort, immune exposure information was limited to CMV serostatus. A few of the identified cytomegalovirus-associated TCR beta chains were confirmed in vitro to be specific for cytomegalovirus antigens. Only TCR beta chains were sequenced in this cohort, and the absence of alpha or paired-chain data limited detectable features. The classifier was reported to diagnose cytomegalovirus status with high specificity and sensitivity in both the original and validation cohorts. The study gave a list of more than 150 TCR beta chains associated with cytomegalovirus. The earlier analysis of about 600 of the donors excluded over 15 rarely observed V segments, including chromosome 9 orphons, because counts were too low. A later genetic analysis reported fewer N-insertions in productive TCRs among donors in an Asian-associated ancestry cluster than the roughly 670-donor mean. Most CMV-associated TCR beta chains appeared to be HLA-restricted in a later analysis, and the HLA associations seemed to be driven largely by CMV exposure. Sequencing depth was assumed to be roughly uniform across donors in the presence/absence analyses, though that assumption may not hold. Specific HLA alleles were associated with 15,000 to 20,000 TCR beta sequences at a false discovery rate of 0.05 in a later analysis. When HLA alleles, especially DR and DQ, strongly co-occurred, TCR associations were difficult to assign to individual alleles. A further reported finding was that TCR beta sequences accurately predicted the HLA-A and HLA-B alleles for most subjects in the first cohort. The authors suggested that the approach could potentially be extended to other disease states and immunological phenotypes. Linkage disequilibrium might explain the correlated functional status among segregating V segments, but an unknown experimental factor could not be ruled out. A group of highly shared sequence variants was considered likely to be a technical artifact of the sequencing pipeline. Several of the top co-occurrence clusters appeared to be linked to parvovirus B19, influenza, CMV and Epstein-Barr virus, according to a later analysis. Most TCR sequences were seen in very few donors, while some public TCRs were found in many individuals. A later genetic analysis associated a missense DCLRE1C variant with V-gene and J-gene trimming of TCR beta chains, and an independent cohort replicated the association. A later analysis found that TCR association rates varied across HLA loci, with DRB1 alleles showing the most associated TCRs and HLA-C alleles the fewest.

Receptor amplification or capture employed the immunoSEQ multiplex PCR assay. For the multiplex PCR, a mixture combining 60 forward primers for TCR Vbeta segments and 13 reverse primers for TCR Jbeta segments was used. A multiplex PCR assay on genomic DNA amplified the CDR3 region of rearranged TCR beta genes. The amplified TCR beta libraries were sequenced on the Illumina HiSeq System as 87-base-pair reads. The study's processing was this. A later analysis tallied around 80 million unique TCR beta chains across the 700 or so repertoires, and around 12 million of those chains were shared by two or more donors. Raw reads were error-corrected and collapsed into unique sequences by a nearest-neighbor algorithm in which closely related sequences were merged to remove PCR and sequencing errors. To assign V, D and J gene segments, CDR3 sequences were aligned to IMGT reference sequences. For a sequence to be retained, a match of at least six nucleotides was required to both a V gene segment and a J gene segment. Rearrangements were classified as productive when the CDR3 lacked stop codons and remained in frame with V and J, and all other rearrangements were classified as non-productive. Following IMGT convention, CDR3 was defined as the stretch from the second conserved V-encoded cysteine up to the conserved J-encoded phenylalanine. The earlier analysis of about 610 of the donors excluded sequences that lacked an unambiguous match to a single V gene segment. An earlier analysis of 587 of the donors called V segments functional above 56.7% productive rearrangements and segregating when the between-donor standard deviation exceeded 5%. To diagnose cytomegalovirus status from the catalog of TCR beta chain sequences, a statistical classification framework was built. V and J gene assignment, in a later analysis, came from comparing TCR nucleotide sequences with IMGT/GENE-DB human TR gene sequences. A later analysis assigned CDR3 sequences and most-parsimonious VDJ recombination scenarios with the TCRdist pipeline. A later analysis defined each TCR beta chain by its CDR3 amino acid sequence plus V-gene family, and excluded reads lacking a unique V-gene family. To address suspected cross-contamination and a sequencing artifact, a later analysis removed around 600 highly shared, low-generation-probability nucleotide sequences. In a later analysis, a clonal expansion index for each public chain was calculated from normalized within-repertoire ranks of inferred template counts. In a later analysis, generation probabilities were computed with a VDJ recombination model fitted to out-of-frame rearrangements, and the resulting probabilities were checked against IGoR. A later analysis scored TCR-TCR, TCR-HLA and TCR-CMV co-occurrence with hypergeometric tests, applying a repertoire-size bias correction to TCR pairs. False discovery rates were estimated in a later analysis by permuting HLA or CMV assignments 20 times. In a later analysis, co-occurring TCRs were grouped using DBSCAN, and TCRdist sequence similarity was added for clustering within HLA-allele-positive subsets. Repertoires with fewer than 30,000 or more than 120,000 public chains, plus five repertoires with anomalous nucleotide sharing, were excluded from co-occurrence clustering. This is the immuneACCESS table as TCRdb keeps it, with only in-frame sequences that have V and J called. A part of the clones is gone; compared with another copy, unresolved V genes explain less than half, and the rest is unexplained. V and J calls and clone size are copied from that table; D and trimming were computed from the DNA. The sample table shows 100,000 to 150,000 clones, and 81% are seen once. The ten biggest clones cover 4% of the sample.

The cohort comprised 710 or so healthy bone marrow donors. At the time of sampling, every cohort member was nominally healthy, though immune exposures that went unrecorded were likely present. The donor tested CMV seropositive, placing the donor among the roughly 300 seropositive members of the cohort. A peripheral blood sample was collected from each donor, and TCR beta sequencing was performed on peripheral blood mononuclear cells. Genomic DNA was extracted from the blood cell samples with the Qiagen DNeasy Blood Extraction Kit. Its CDR3 holds 15 amino acids, cysteine through phenylalanine. Only the CDR3 DNA stays, 45 bases, in frame from base 1. V lost 3 bases and J lost 0 bases; the stretch between them is 9 bases long. CDR1 and CDR2 were assigned from the germline V gene (reference sequence) as LNHDA and SQIVND.

Sequenced sample: PBMCs. The chain couples TRBV19 to TRBJ1-3, with the D segment identity uncertain. This sequence was found in a man aged 18-30 years in good health and CMV-seropositive. The CDR3: CASSIGLLSGNTIYF. Here is the DNA: TGTGCCAGTAGTATTGGACTGCTCTCTGGAAACACCATATATTTT.